Listed here are 9 T cell receptor beta chains from one sample, sequenced in a study of blood T cell repertoires in COVID-19. Here immunoSEQ multiplex PCR was the method, and the copy in TCRdb shows in-frame clones only, minus some. The table lists 95,000 to 150,000 clones, around 80% of them singletons. The sequencing sample was made of peripheral blood. Source of these receptors: a man between 60 and 70 years old with active or convalescent COVID-19.

Of note for this clone: One end of the junction fails to match germline, which may point to a read error. The genes are TRBV5-1 and TRBJ1-6; D gene ambiguous. The CDR3 has 15 residues. Germline values: CDR1 SGHRS, CDR2 YFSETQ. The CDR3 nucleotides read TGCGCCAGCAGCTTGTCGGTCTCCGATAATTCACCCCTCCACTTT. Translated: CASSLSVSDNSPLHF.

The gene calls are TRBV27 and TRBJ2-1; the match to TRBD2 covers 8 bases. The CDR3 covers 15 residues. The J segment lost 7 bases and the V segment lost 5 bases, leaving 10 bases of the junction unmatched. Germline lookup yields CDR1 MNHEY and CDR2 SMNVEV (reference sequence). In DNA form, the CDR3 reads TGTGCCAGCAGTAGCCCCGCTAGCGGGTGGAATGAGCAGTTCTTC. Translation: CASSSPASGWNEQFF.

The chain carries TRBV5-4 and TRBJ2-1, with D perhaps matching TRBD2 (6 bases). Trimming cost V 4 bases and J 7 bases, with 24 bases left between them. The V gene's germline CDR1 is SGHNT and CDR2 YYREEE (reference sequence). The CDR3 loop spans 17 amino acids. The CDR3, as DNA: TGTGCCAGCAGCCGTGAGCTCCAGCGGAGGGGCGGGAATGAGCAGTTCTTC. Encoded protein: CASSRELQRRGGNEQFF. The full variable domain, its missing parts supplied by reference TRBV5-4 and TRBJ2-1, is ETGVTQSPTHLIKTRGQQVTLRCSSQSGHNTVSWYQQALGQGPQFIFQYYREEENGRGNFPPRFSGLQFPNYSSELNVNALELDDSALYLCASSRELQRRGGNEQFFGPGTRLTVL.

This clone has more than one count but fewer than ten. CDR3 sequence reads: CASSPRLAGVHNEQFF. The CDR3 nucleotides read TGTGCCAGCAGCCCTCGACTAGCGGGAGTACACAATGAGCAGTTCTTC. This chain uses TRBV7-9 with TRBJ2-1, with 12 nucleotides matching TRBD2. V dropped 5 bases and J dropped 5; count of bases not matched to a gene: 7. The CDR3 runs to 16 residues. Germline V gene lookup returns CDR1 SEHNR and CDR2 FQNEAQ (reference sequence). The entire variable domain, with the rest obtained from reference TRBV7-9 and TRBJ2-1, is as follows: DTGVSQNPRHKITKRGQNVTFRCDPISEHNRLYWYRQTLGQGPEFLTYFQNEAQLEKSRLLSDRFSAERPKGSFSTLEIQRTEQGDSAMYLCASSPRLAGVHNEQFFGPGTRLTVL.

The chain recombines TRBV5-6 with TRBJ1-2; D uncertain. The CDR3 consists of 14 residues. V lost 0 bases to trimming and J lost 5 bases, with 11 bases between them. Germline V lookup: CDR1 SGHDT, CDR2 YYEEEE. The CDR3 coding sequence is TGTGCCAGCAGCTTGGAGTGGAACGGGTATGGCTACACCTTC. This sequence encodes CASSLEWNGYGYTF. The full variable domain, in which reference TRBV5-6 and TRBJ1-2 provide the parts outside the CDR3, is DAGVTQSPTHLIKTRGQQVTLRCSPKSGHDTVSWYQQALGQGPQFIFQYYEEEERQRGNFPDRFSGHQFPNYSSELNVNALLLGDSALYLCASSLEWNGYGYTFGSGTRLTVV.

A remark on this clone: At one end, the junction sequence differs from germline, possibly due to a read error. The chain carries TRBV19 and TRBJ2-2, with TRBD1 matching over 12 bases. In germline, CDR1 is LNHDA, CDR2 SQIVND (reference sequence). CDR3 length equals 16 residues. In nucleotides, the CDR3 is TGTGCCAGTAGGATAGAGGGACAGGGGGCAAGCGGGGAGCTGTTTTTT. The encoded protein is CASRIEGQGASGELFF. The full variable domain, with the rest looked up from reference TRBV19 and TRBJ2-2, is DGGITQSPKYLFRKEGQNVTLSCEQNLNHDAMYWYRQDPGQGLRLIYYSQIVNDFQKGDIAEGYSVSREKKESFPLTVTSAQKNPTAFYLCASRIEGQGASGELFFGEGSRLTVL.

V gene TRBV7-2 combines with J gene TRBJ2-7; D possibly corresponds to TRBD2 (7 bases). Germline V gene sequence: CDR1 SGHTA, CDR2 FQGNSA. The CDR3 extends over 14 amino acids. With 5 bases removed from V and 9 bases from J, the gap between germline ends came to 20 bases. The CDR3: CASSPTGQPGGQYF. The CDR3 DNA reads TGTGCCAGCAGCCCGACTGGACAGCCGGGGGGGCAGTACTTC.

V gene TRBV9 combines with J gene TRBJ2-7, with D possibly being TRBD2 (5 bases). The CDR3 length is 17 residues. V lost 0 bases to trimming and J lost 1 base, with 17 bases between them. Germline CDR1 SGDLS, CDR2 YYNGEE. The CDR3 here is CASSVGDSAGPSYEQYF. In nucleotides, the CDR3 is TGTGCCAGCAGCGTAGGAGATTCGGCGGGTCCGTCCTACGAGCAGTACTTC. The entire variable domain, with the rest obtained from reference TRBV9 and TRBJ2-7, is as follows: DSGVTQTPKHLITATGQRVTLRCSPRSGDLSVYWYQQSLDQGLQFLIQYYNGEERAKGNILERFSAQQFPDLHSELNLSSLELGDSALYFCASSVGDSAGPSYEQYFGPGTRLTVT.

The rearrangement links TRBV19 to TRBJ1-5; TRBD1 aligns across 8 bases. The CDR3 is made up of 15 amino acids. V lost 5 bases, J lost 3 bases, and 6 bases stayed unmatched. Germline CDR1 is LNHDA and CDR2 is SQIVND (reference sequence). CDR3: CASSVVQGVNQPQHF. The DNA of the CDR3 is TGTGCCAGTAGTGTAGTACAGGGGGTCAATCAGCCCCAGCATTTT.